This T cell receptor (beta chain) derives from a study of cytomegalovirus exposure and HLA in healthy donors. As for the study in general: As released early, the data held roughly 85 million unique TCRs from HLA-typed donors.

Overall study findings and caveats: Cytomegalovirus association was assigned to more than 150 TCR beta chains. In a later analysis, TCR association rates varied by HLA locus: DRB1 most, HLA-C fewest.

Germline V gene data show CDR1 as MNHNS and CDR2 as SASEGT. Unmatched junction bases numbered 15, after V lost 4 bases and J lost 6 bases. This CDR3 has 18 amino acids. The PCR used 60 Vbeta and 13 Jbeta primers. In the authors' workflow: Approximately 11 million of roughly 81 million unique TCR beta chains were shared, per a later count. Profiled with immunoSEQ multiplex PCR; TCRdb holds only in-frame clones, not every one. That table gives V, J and clone size, and the DNA gave D and trimming. The sample shows roughly 150,000 clones, 72% of them seen only once. Note on this clone: What it recognizes is unknown.

The sequencing input was PBMCs. The chain carries TRBV6-1 and TRBJ2-2, with 9 bases fitting TRBD1. The sequence came from a man aged 35-49 years in good health and CMV-seronegative. Written as DNA, the CDR3 is TGTGCCAGCAGTGCCGAGGTACAGGGGGCCTTACGGGCCGGGGAGCTGTTTTTT. Translated: CASSAEVQGALRAGELFF.